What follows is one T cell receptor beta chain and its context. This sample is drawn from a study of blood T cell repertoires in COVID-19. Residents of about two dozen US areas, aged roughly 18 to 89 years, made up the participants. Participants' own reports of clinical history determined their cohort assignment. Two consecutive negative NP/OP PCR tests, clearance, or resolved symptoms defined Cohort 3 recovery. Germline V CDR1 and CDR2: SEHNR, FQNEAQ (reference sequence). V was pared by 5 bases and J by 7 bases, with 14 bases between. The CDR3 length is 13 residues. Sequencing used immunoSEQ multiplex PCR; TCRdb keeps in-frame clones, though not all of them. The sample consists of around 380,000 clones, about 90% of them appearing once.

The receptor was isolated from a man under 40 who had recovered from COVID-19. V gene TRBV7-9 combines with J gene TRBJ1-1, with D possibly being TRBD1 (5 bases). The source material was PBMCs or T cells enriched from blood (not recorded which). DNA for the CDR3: TGTGCCAGCAGCCCGGATTGGGGGGATGAAGCTTTCTTT. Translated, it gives CASSPDWGDEAFF.